A single T cell receptor (beta chain) is shown here with its context. The germline V and J ends were trimmed by 4 bases and 5 bases, with 20 bases remaining between them. CDR1 is LNHDA and CDR2 is SQIVND in the germline V gene (reference sequence). The CDR3 is 16 residues long. TCRdb fed the RT-PCR reads into MiXCR, producing one record per CDR3 protein. The sample yields about 680,000 distinct CDR3 sequences, approximately 15% seen once. The sample was memory CD4+ T cells from blood. The chain uses TRBV19 and TRBJ2-5; possible D gene TRBD2, 5 bases. The sequence was obtained from a female donor in good health, serving as a healthy control. Written as DNA, the CDR3 is TGTGCCAGTAGTACGCGACCTGACACGAGAGGGGAGACCCAGTACTTC. This translates into CASSTRPDTRGETQYF.